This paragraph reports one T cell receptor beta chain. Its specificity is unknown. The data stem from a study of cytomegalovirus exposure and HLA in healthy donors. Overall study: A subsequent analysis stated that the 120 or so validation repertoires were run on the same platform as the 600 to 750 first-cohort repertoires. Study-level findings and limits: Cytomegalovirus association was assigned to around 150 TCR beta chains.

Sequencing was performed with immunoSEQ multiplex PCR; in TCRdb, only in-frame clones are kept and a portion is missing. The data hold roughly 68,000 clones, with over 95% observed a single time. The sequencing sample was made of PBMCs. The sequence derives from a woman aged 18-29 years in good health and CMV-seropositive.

The CDR3, as DNA: TGTGCCAGCAGCTTAGAGGGGGCTAGCACAGATACGCAGTATTTT. Translating it yields CASSLEGASTDTQYF. The chain is built from TRBV7-3 and TRBJ2-3, with 7 bases that match TRBD1. J lost 0 bases, V lost 2 bases, and 2 bases had no gene match. In germline, CDR1 is SGHTA, CDR2 FQGTGA. The CDR3 loop spans 15 amino acids. The complete variable domain, with remaining parts taken from reference TRBV7-3 and TRBJ2-3, reads GAGVSQTPSNKVTEKGKYVELRCDPISGHTALYWYRQSLGQGPEFLIYFQGTGAADDSGLPNDRFFAVRPEGSVSTLKIQRTERGDSAVYLCASSLEGASTDTQYFGPGTRLTVL.